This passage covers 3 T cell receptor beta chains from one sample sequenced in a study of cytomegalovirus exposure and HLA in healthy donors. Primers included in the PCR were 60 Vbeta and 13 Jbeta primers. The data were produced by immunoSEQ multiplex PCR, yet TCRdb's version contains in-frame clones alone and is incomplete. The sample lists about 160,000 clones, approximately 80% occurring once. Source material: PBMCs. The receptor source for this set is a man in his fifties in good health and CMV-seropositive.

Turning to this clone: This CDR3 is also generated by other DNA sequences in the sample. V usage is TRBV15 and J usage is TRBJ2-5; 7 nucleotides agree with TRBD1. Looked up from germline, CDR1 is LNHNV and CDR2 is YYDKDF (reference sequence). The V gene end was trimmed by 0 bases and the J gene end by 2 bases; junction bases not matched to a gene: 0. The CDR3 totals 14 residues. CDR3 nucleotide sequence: TGTGCCACCAGCAGAGACAGGGGGCAAGAGACCCAGTACTTC. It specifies CATSRDRGQETQYF.

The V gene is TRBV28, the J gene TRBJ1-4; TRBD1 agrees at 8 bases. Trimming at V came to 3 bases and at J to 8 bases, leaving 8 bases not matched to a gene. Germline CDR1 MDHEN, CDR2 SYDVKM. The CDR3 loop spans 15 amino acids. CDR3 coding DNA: TGTGCCAGCAGTTTGAGGGGGTACAGGGGGGAAAAACTGTTTTTT. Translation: CASSLRGYRGEKLFF.

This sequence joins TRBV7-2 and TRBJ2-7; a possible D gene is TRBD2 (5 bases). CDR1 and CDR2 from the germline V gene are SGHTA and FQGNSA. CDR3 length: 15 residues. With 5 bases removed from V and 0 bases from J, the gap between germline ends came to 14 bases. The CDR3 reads CASSPVARASYEQYF. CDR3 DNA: TGTGCCAGCAGCCCGGTGGCGCGGGCCTCCTACGAGCAGTACTTC.